These T cell receptor beta chains were read from a single sample in a study of blood T cell repertoires in COVID-19. Clones were sequenced by immunoSEQ multiplex PCR, and TCRdb holds only the in-frame ones, with some missing. The sample includes more than 110,000 clones, over 75% of them seen just once. The sample consisted of PBMCs or T cells enriched from blood (not recorded which). All receptors come from a woman in her 50s who had recovered from COVID-19. Both conserved end residues are part of each CDR3. The order of the fields is J gene, V gene, D gene, clone size, CDR3 protein, CDR3 DNA. D genes are given only for firm matches. Clone size is given for some rows only: seen once, a few or many times, or a class if the clone is expanded.

j_call: TRBJ2-5; v_call: TRBV7-9; d_call: TRBD2; clone_size: NA; cdr3_aa: CASSLLSGRVTQYF; cdr3_nt: TGTGCCAGCAGCTTATTAAGCGGGAGGGTGACCCAGTACTTC
j_call: TRBJ1-2; v_call: TRBV6-2/TRBV6-3; d_call: TRBD1; clone_size: NA; cdr3_aa: CASSYTWDSDYGYTF; cdr3_nt: TGTGCCAGCAGTTACACCTGGGACAGCGACTATGGCTACACCTTC
j_call: TRBJ2-2; v_call: TRBV18; d_call: TRBD1; clone_size: NA; cdr3_aa: CASSPRTGTGELFF; cdr3_nt: TGTGCCAGCTCACCACGGACAGGGACCGGGGAGCTGTTTTTT
j_call: TRBJ2-3; v_call: TRBV6-4; d_call: NA; clone_size: NA; cdr3_aa: CASSDGTYTDTQYF; cdr3_nt: TGTGCCAGCAGCGATGGGACTTACACAGATACGCAGTATTTT
j_call: TRBJ2-3; v_call: TRBV10-3; d_call: NA; clone_size: NA; cdr3_aa: CAISPGTPTAQYF; cdr3_nt: TGTGCCATCAGTCCCGGGACTCCGACGGCTCAGTATTTT
j_call: TRBJ1-2; v_call: TRBV19; d_call: TRBD1; clone_size: once; cdr3_aa: CASQWDRNYGYTF; cdr3_nt: TGTGCCAGTCAATGGGACAGAAACTATGGCTACACCTTC
j_call: TRBJ2-1; v_call: TRBV6-2/TRBV6-3; d_call: TRBD2; clone_size: NA; cdr3_aa: CASSSSGGALREFF; cdr3_nt: TGTGCCAGCAGTTCCAGCGGGGGGGCCCTGCGCGAGTTCTTC
j_call: TRBJ2-2; v_call: TRBV4-2; d_call: NA; clone_size: many; cdr3_aa: CASSQDRLANTGELFF; cdr3_nt: TGTGCCAGCAGCCAAGATAGACTCGCGAACACCGGGGAGCTGTTTTTT
j_call: TRBJ1-5; v_call: TRBV19; d_call: NA; clone_size: NA; cdr3_aa: CASSIVGRQVNQPQHF; cdr3_nt: TGTGCCAGTAGTATAGTGGGGCGACAGGTTAATCAGCCCCAGCATTTT
j_call: TRBJ2-7; v_call: TRBV29-1; d_call: TRBD2; clone_size: NA; cdr3_aa: CSVRTRYGLDEQYF; cdr3_nt: TGCAGCGTACGGACTAGATATGGTCTGGACGAGCAGTACTTC
j_call: TRBJ1-1; v_call: TRBV10-3; d_call: TRBD1; clone_size: once; cdr3_aa: CAISGTGTEAFF; cdr3_nt: TGTGCCATCAGTGGGACAGGGACCGAAGCTTTCTTT
j_call: TRBJ2-7; v_call: TRBV2; d_call: TRBD1; clone_size: few; cdr3_aa: CASSGDRGYNEQYF; cdr3_nt: TGTGCCAGCAGTGGGGACAGGGGGTACAACGAGCAGTACTTC
j_call: TRBJ2-2; v_call: TRBV29-1; d_call: TRBD1; clone_size: NA; cdr3_aa: CSGLQGASGTGELFF; cdr3_nt: TGCAGCGGCCTTCAGGGGGCCTCGGGCACCGGGGAGCTGTTTTTT
j_call: TRBJ2-3; v_call: TRBV18; d_call: NA; clone_size: NA; cdr3_aa: CASSPLNTGNTDTQYF; cdr3_nt: TGTGCCAGCTCACCACTCAATACGGGAAACACAGATACGCAGTATTTT
j_call: TRBJ2-7; v_call: TRBV11-2; d_call: TRBD2; clone_size: NA; cdr3_aa: CASSLEELAGVHEQYF; cdr3_nt: TGTGCCAGCAGCTTAGAGGAACTAGCGGGAGTCCACGAGCAGTACTTC
j_call: TRBJ1-2; v_call: TRBV12-3/TRBV12-4; d_call: NA; clone_size: NA; cdr3_aa: CASRTGTYGYTF; cdr3_nt: TGTGCCAGCAGGACAGGAACGTATGGCTACACCTTC
j_call: TRBJ2-5; v_call: TRBV7-9; d_call: NA; clone_size: NA; cdr3_aa: CASSHSGRVQETQYF; cdr3_nt: TGTGCCAGCAGCCACTCCGGGAGAGTACAAGAGACCCAGTACTTC
j_call: TRBJ2-1; v_call: TRBV7-7; d_call: NA; clone_size: NA; cdr3_aa: CASSLELTLSYNEQFF; cdr3_nt: TGTGCCAGCAGCTTAGAACTTACTCTTTCCTACAATGAGCAGTTCTTC
j_call: TRBJ1-2; v_call: TRBV19; d_call: TRBD1; clone_size: few; cdr3_aa: CASAPGQGGFGGYTF; cdr3_nt: TGTGCCAGCGCTCCGGGACAGGGGGGATTTGGTGGCTACACCTTC
j_call: TRBJ1-1; v_call: TRBV30; d_call: TRBD1; clone_size: once; cdr3_aa: CAWSLQGRTEAFF; cdr3_nt: TGTGCCTGGAGTTTACAGGGGAGGACTGAAGCTTTCTTT
j_call: TRBJ2-7; v_call: TRBV5-1; d_call: TRBD2; clone_size: NA; cdr3_aa: CASSLGTRVQGSYEQYF; cdr3_nt: TGCGCCAGCAGCTTGGGGACTAGGGTACAAGGGTCCTACGAGCAGTACTTC
j_call: TRBJ2-3; v_call: TRBV10-1; d_call: NA; clone_size: NA; cdr3_aa: CASSEPGESTDTQYF; cdr3_nt: TGCGCCAGCAGTGAACCGGGAGAGAGCACAGATACGCAGTATTTT
j_call: TRBJ2-2; v_call: TRBV27; d_call: NA; clone_size: many; cdr3_aa: CASRHRRNTGELFF; cdr3_nt: TGTGCCAGCCGACACAGGAGGAACACCGGGGAGCTGTTTTTT
j_call: TRBJ2-5; v_call: TRBV11-2; d_call: NA; clone_size: NA; cdr3_aa: CASSLGTTKETQYF; cdr3_nt: TGTGCCAGCAGCTTAGGGACTACCAAAGAGACCCAGTACTTC
j_call: TRBJ2-1; v_call: TRBV4-1; d_call: NA; clone_size: few; cdr3_aa: CASSQFGGRSYNEQFF; cdr3_nt: TGCGCCAGCAGCCAGTTCGGGGGGCGCTCCTACAATGAGCAGTTCTTC
j_call: TRBJ2-5; v_call: TRBV29-1; d_call: NA; clone_size: many; cdr3_aa: CSVWSGAIETQYF; cdr3_nt: TGCAGCGTCTGGTCAGGGGCGATAGAGACCCAGTACTTC
j_call: TRBJ1-3; v_call: TRBV5-5; d_call: TRBD1; clone_size: NA; cdr3_aa: CASSKGQGSGNTIYF; cdr3_nt: TGTGCCAGCAGCAAGGGACAGGGGTCTGGAAACACCATATATTTT
j_call: TRBJ1-6; v_call: TRBV30; d_call: NA; clone_size: NA; cdr3_aa: CAWSEGAASPLHF; cdr3_nt: TGTGCCTGGAGTGAAGGGGCGGCTTCACCCCTCCACTTT
j_call: TRBJ2-3; v_call: TRBV5-1; d_call: TRBD2; clone_size: NA; cdr3_aa: CASSSGLADTDTQYF; cdr3_nt: TGCGCCAGCAGCTCGGGACTAGCGGACACAGATACGCAGTATTTT
j_call: TRBJ1-3; v_call: TRBV9; d_call: TRBD1; clone_size: NA; cdr3_aa: CASGDSSGNTIYF; cdr3_nt: TGTGCCAGCGGGGACAGCTCTGGAAACACCATATATTTT
j_call: TRBJ2-4; v_call: TRBV20-1; d_call: TRBD2; clone_size: NA; cdr3_aa: CSASTSGGYTKNIQYF; cdr3_nt: TGCAGTGCTAGTACTAGCGGGGGGTATACCAAAAACATTCAGTACTTC
j_call: TRBJ2-3; v_call: TRBV6-2/TRBV6-3; d_call: NA; clone_size: few; cdr3_aa: CASSYYWAAQYF; cdr3_nt: TGTGCCAGCAGTTACTACTGGGCTGCGCAGTATTTT
j_call: TRBJ2-1; v_call: TRBV3-1/TRBV3-2; d_call: TRBD2; clone_size: NA; cdr3_aa: CASSHAGLAGTDAEQFF; cdr3_nt: TGTGCCAGCAGCCATGCGGGACTAGCGGGTACTGATGCTGAGCAGTTCTTC
j_call: TRBJ1-5; v_call: TRBV6-6; d_call: NA; clone_size: NA; cdr3_aa: CASTTGGSSNQPQHF; cdr3_nt: TGTGCCAGCACCACGGGAGGGAGTAGCAATCAGCCCCAGCATTTT
j_call: TRBJ2-7; v_call: TRBV27; d_call: TRBD2; clone_size: NA; cdr3_aa: CASSQSGSGYEQYF; cdr3_nt: TGTGCCAGCAGTCAGAGCGGGAGCGGGTACGAGCAGTACTTC
j_call: TRBJ2-3; v_call: TRBV5-4; d_call: TRBD2; clone_size: few; cdr3_aa: CASSSRWAGGPDTQYF; cdr3_nt: TGTGCCAGCAGCTCGCGTTGGGCGGGAGGCCCAGATACGCAGTATTTT
j_call: TRBJ1-4; v_call: TRBV4-1; d_call: NA; clone_size: NA; cdr3_aa: CASSQGLRTLNEKLFF; cdr3_nt: TGCGCCAGCAGCCAAGGACTACGCACCTTGAATGAAAAACTGTTTTTT
j_call: TRBJ2-3; v_call: TRBV19; d_call: TRBD2; clone_size: NA; cdr3_aa: CASSGGLAGTPSTDTQYF; cdr3_nt: TGTGCCAGTAGTGGGGGACTAGCGGGAACTCCTAGCACAGATACGCAGTATTTT
j_call: TRBJ1-4; v_call: TRBV19; d_call: NA; clone_size: NA; cdr3_aa: CASRTANNEKLFF; cdr3_nt: TGTGCCAGTAGGACAGCGAATAATGAAAAACTGTTTTTT
j_call: TRBJ1-5; v_call: TRBV19; d_call: NA; clone_size: NA; cdr3_aa: CASTEEGFGQPQHF; cdr3_nt: TGTGCCAGTACCGAGGAAGGTTTCGGTCAGCCCCAGCATTTT
j_call: TRBJ1-2; v_call: TRBV28; d_call: NA; clone_size: few; cdr3_aa: CASSLESGYTF; cdr3_nt: TGTGCCAGCAGTTTAGAGAGTGGCTACACCTTC
j_call: TRBJ2-7; v_call: TRBV6-6; d_call: NA; clone_size: few; cdr3_aa: CASSYKDTLYEQYF; cdr3_nt: TGTGCCAGCAGTTACAAGGACACCCTCTACGAGCAGTACTTC
j_call: TRBJ2-1; v_call: TRBV29-1; d_call: NA; clone_size: many; cdr3_aa: CSVHRQKEQFF; cdr3_nt: TGCAGCGTTCACAGACAAAAGGAGCAGTTCTTC
j_call: TRBJ1-2; v_call: TRBV3-1/TRBV3-2; d_call: NA; clone_size: few; cdr3_aa: CASSEGQNYGYTF; cdr3_nt: TGTGCCAGCAGCGAAGGACAGAACTATGGCTACACCTTC
j_call: TRBJ1-4; v_call: TRBV25-1; d_call: NA; clone_size: once; cdr3_aa: CASSLGKGALTGEKLFF; cdr3_nt: TGTGCCAGCAGCTTGGGGAAAGGGGCACTCACCGGAGAAAAACTGTTTTTT
j_call: TRBJ2-7; v_call: TRBV24-1; d_call: TRBD1; clone_size: once; cdr3_aa: CATSDFGQGNDEQYF; cdr3_nt: TGTGCCACCAGTGATTTCGGACAGGGTAATGACGAGCAGTACTTC
j_call: TRBJ1-5; v_call: TRBV7-2; d_call: TRBD1; clone_size: NA; cdr3_aa: CASSLGGQGDQPQHF; cdr3_nt: TGTGCCAGCAGCTTAGGGGGACAGGGCGATCAGCCCCAGCATTTT
j_call: TRBJ2-7; v_call: TRBV2; d_call: TRBD2; clone_size: once; cdr3_aa: CASSPTSGMGEQYF; cdr3_nt: TGTGCCAGCAGTCCGACTAGCGGGATGGGGGAGCAGTACTTC
j_call: TRBJ2-1; v_call: TRBV2; d_call: NA; clone_size: NA; cdr3_aa: CASKLFSPNEQFF; cdr3_nt: TGTGCCAGCAAGCTCTTTAGCCCCAATGAGCAGTTCTTC
j_call: TRBJ2-5; v_call: TRBV3-1/TRBV3-2; d_call: NA; clone_size: NA; cdr3_aa: CASTGGPGETQYF; cdr3_nt: TGTGCCAGCACAGGGGGGCCCGGAGAGACCCAGTACTTC